What follows is one T cell receptor beta chain and its context. The CDR3 spans 14 residues. Germline CDR1 reads MDHEN; CDR2 reads SYDVKM. V was clipped by 3 bases and J by 5 bases, with 14 bases between them. Sequenced by immunoSEQ multiplex PCR; TCRdb stores in-frame clones only, minus some. Found here are a few hundred thousand clones, 80% to 85% of them singletons; the top ten hold around 3.6%. This record belongs to a study of blood T cell repertoires in COVID-19. Turning to the study itself: PBMCs, B-cell-depleted T cells, or T cells provided the cDNA or gDNA that made up the material.

Across about two dozen US areas, participants ranged in age from roughly 18 to 95 years. Recovered participants had two consecutive negative NP/OP PCR tests, healthcare professional clearance, or symptom resolution. The genes are TRBV28 and TRBJ2-7; a possible D gene is TRBD2 (6 bases). The specimen sequenced was PBMCs or T cells enriched from blood (not recorded which). This receptor was identified in a man aged 45-65 years who had recovered from COVID-19. The CDR3 nucleotides are TGTGCCAGCAGTTTCCGGGGGTTGGTCGACGAGCAGTACTTC. As protein: CASSFRGLVDEQYF.